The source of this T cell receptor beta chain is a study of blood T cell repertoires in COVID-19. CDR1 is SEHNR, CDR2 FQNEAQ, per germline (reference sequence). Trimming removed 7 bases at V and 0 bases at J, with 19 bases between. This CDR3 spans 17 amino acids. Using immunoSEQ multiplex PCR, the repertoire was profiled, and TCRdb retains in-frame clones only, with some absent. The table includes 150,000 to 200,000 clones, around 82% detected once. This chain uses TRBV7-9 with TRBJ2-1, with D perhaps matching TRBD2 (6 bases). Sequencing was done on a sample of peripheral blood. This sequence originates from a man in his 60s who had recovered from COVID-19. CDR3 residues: CASTTGGVESSYNEQFF. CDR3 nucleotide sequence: TGTGCCAGCACCACCGGCGGGGTTGAGAGCTCCTACAATGAGCAGTTCTTC.